Detailed here is one TCR beta chain. The sample originates from a study of blood T cell repertoires in COVID-19. Study-level background: The origin of the acute and convalescent COVID-19 samples was the United States, Italy and Spain. Nucleic acid was either cDNA or gDNA, and it came from T cells, B-cell-depleted T cells, or PBMCs.

Germline values: CDR1 MGHDK, CDR2 SYGVNS. The CDR3 consists of 15 residues. The junction had 9 bases not matched to a gene; V was cut back by 4 bases and J by 3 bases. Per the authors' pipeline: Estimation of nucleated cell counts relied on the amplification of reference gene primers. The table came from immunoSEQ multiplex PCR; TCRdb's copy has only in-frame clones and leaves some out. The DNA was the basis for D and trimming; V, J and clone size are from that table. This table holds 65,000 to 90,000 clones, roughly 84% found once. The chain has TRBV25-1 and TRBJ2-7; the match to TRBD2 covers 7 bases. The sequenced sample consisted of peripheral blood. This clonotype was obtained from a woman older than 75 in a cohort sampled during active or convalescent COVID-19. DNA for the CDR3: TGTGCCAGCAGTGGCCGACTAGCAGTGAACTACGAGCAGTACTTC. It codes for CASSGRLAVNYEQYF.